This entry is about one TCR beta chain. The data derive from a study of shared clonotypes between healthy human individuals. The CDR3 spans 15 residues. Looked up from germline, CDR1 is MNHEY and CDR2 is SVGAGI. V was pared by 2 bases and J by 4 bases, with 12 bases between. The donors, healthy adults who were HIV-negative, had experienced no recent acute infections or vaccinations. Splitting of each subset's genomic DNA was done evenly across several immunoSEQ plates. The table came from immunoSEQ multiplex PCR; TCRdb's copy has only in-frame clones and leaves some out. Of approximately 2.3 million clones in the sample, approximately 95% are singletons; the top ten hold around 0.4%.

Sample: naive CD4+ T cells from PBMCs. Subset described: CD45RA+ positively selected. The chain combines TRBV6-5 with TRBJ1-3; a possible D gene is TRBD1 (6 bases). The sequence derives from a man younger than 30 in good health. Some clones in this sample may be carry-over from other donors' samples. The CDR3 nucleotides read TGTGCCAGCAGTTACGGGGGGCGCAGGGGAAACACCATATATTTT. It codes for CASSYGGRRGNTIYF.